This paragraph covers one T cell receptor (beta chain) sequence. Its antigen is not known. The protocol was immunoSEQ multiplex PCR, while the TCRdb copy is restricted to in-frame clones and leaves out a portion. The repertoire holds approximately 410,000 clones, with over 80% as singletons. Regarding treatment: about 20 received Ad26.COV2.S at low or high dose, single or two shots; about 5 received placebo; per-sample allocation not given. Sampling was done on day 63 after the first vaccine or placebo injection. The data are from a study of Ad26.COV2.S vaccination and SARS-CoV-2 variants. Study-level results: Substantial response breadth was reportedly seen for spike-specific CD8+ and CD4+ T cells after vaccination.

This specimen consisted of peripheral blood, obtained in a trial of Ad26.COV2.S vaccine versus placebo. This receptor was identified in a person between 18 and 65 years old who received the Ad26.COV2.S COVID-19 vaccine or a placebo.

The CDR3 sequence is CASSLLNANTGELFF. The CDR3 nucleotides are TGCGCCAGCAGCTTGCTGAACGCGAACACCGGGGAGCTGTTTTTT. The chain recombines TRBV5-1 with TRBJ2-2; no definite D call. Germline assignment: CDR1 SGHRS and CDR2 YFSETQ. The CDR3 extends over 15 amino acids. The V end was cut by 1 base, the J end by 0 bases, with 7 bases between.